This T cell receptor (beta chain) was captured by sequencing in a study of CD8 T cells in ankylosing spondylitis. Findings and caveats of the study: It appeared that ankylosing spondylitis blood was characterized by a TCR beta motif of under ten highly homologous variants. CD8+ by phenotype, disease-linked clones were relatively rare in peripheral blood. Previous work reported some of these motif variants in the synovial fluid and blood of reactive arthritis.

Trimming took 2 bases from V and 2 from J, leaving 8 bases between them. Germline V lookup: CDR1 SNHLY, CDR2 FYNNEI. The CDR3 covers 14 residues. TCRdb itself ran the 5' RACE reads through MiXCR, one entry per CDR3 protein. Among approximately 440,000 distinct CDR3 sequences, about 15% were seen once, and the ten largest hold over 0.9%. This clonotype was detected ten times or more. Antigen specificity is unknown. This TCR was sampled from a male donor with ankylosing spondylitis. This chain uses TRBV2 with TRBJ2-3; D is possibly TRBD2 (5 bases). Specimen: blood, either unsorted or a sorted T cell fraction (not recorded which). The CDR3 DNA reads TGTGCCAGCAGTGAAAACCGGGACACAGATACGCAGTATTTT. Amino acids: CASSENRDTDTQYF.